Reported below is one T cell receptor (beta chain). The table came from immunoSEQ multiplex PCR; TCRdb's copy has only in-frame clones and leaves some out. The sample lists about 18,000 clones; 70% to 90% were seen once. CDR3 size: 17 residues. Germline CDR1 and CDR2: SEHNR and FQNEAQ (reference sequence). Trimming took 5 bases from V and 5 from J; bases not matched to a gene: 17. These data originate in a study of somatic mutations in cytotoxic T cells in rheumatoid arthritis. The receptor was derived from an adult with rheumatoid arthritis. The V gene is TRBV7-9, the J gene TRBJ2-5, with 7 bases fitting TRBD2. Sequencing was carried out using CD8+ T cells sorted from blood. CDR3 DNA sequence: TGTGCCAGCAGCACCCGGGACTACCAAGGGAGAGGGGAGACCCAGTACTTC. Protein sequence: CASSTRDYQGRGETQYF.